The rows below give T cell receptor beta chains drawn from one sample of a study of T cells after posttransplantation cyclophosphamide. The table came from immunoSEQ multiplex PCR; TCRdb's copy has only in-frame clones and leaves some out. This sample carries about 12,000 clones, none of them present only once. Material: PBMCs. Source of these receptors: a woman aged 40 to 55 in good health, CMV-negative, and a related stem cell transplant donor. CDR3s include the opening cysteine and the closing phenylalanine or tryptophan. Fields, in order: J gene, D gene, V gene, clone size, CDR3 DNA, CDR3 protein. A D gene is named only where the DNA matches it firmly. Size is omitted from some rows. Given values are once, few, many or a class for expanded clones.

>TRBJ2-4|-|TRBV19|many
TGTGCCAGTAGTCCCACAGGGTGGGACATTCAGTACTTC
CASSPTGWDIQYF
>TRBJ2-3|TRBD2|TRBV6-1|-
TGTGCCAGCAGTGCAGCGGGGGGAACAGATACGCAGTATTTT
CASSAAGGTDTQYF
>TRBJ1-1|-|TRBV7-2|many
TGTGCCAGCAGCACACAGGGCACAGGGCTCGGGGCTTTCTTT
CASSTQGTGLGAFF
>TRBJ2-7|TRBD1|TRBV2|many
TGTGCCAGCACCCCGGACAGGGGATTAAGCTCCTACGAGCAGTACTTC
CASTPDRGLSSYEQYF
>TRBJ1-5|TRBD1|TRBV4-1|many
TGCGCCAGCAGCCAAGAAGCGGACAGGGGGCTTGGTCAGCCCCAGCATTTT
CASSQEADRGLGQPQHF
>TRBJ2-2|TRBD2|TRBV15|few
TGTGCCACCAGCAGAGGGACTAGCGTCTCCACCGGGGAGCTGTTTTTT
CATSRGTSVSTGELFF
>TRBJ2-7|TRBD2|TRBV12-3/TRBV12-4|many
TGTGCCAGCAGTTTGGCGGGAGCCTCCTACGAGCAGTACTTC
CASSLAGASYEQYF
>TRBJ2-7|-|TRBV6-6|many
TGTGCCAGCAGTTATAGTCTACAGGGTTCAACCTACGAGCAGTACTTC
CASSYSLQGSTYEQYF
>TRBJ2-1|TRBD2|TRBV5-1|many
TGCGCCAGCAGCTTGGGGGGCCTAGCGGGGGGCAATGAGCAGTTCTTC
CASSLGGLAGGNEQFF
>TRBJ1-2|TRBD1|TRBV19|many
TGTGCCAGTTCACCCGGGACAGGGGTCTCTCGCCTCTATGGCTACACCTTC
CASSPGTGVSRLYGYTF
>TRBJ2-3|TRBD2|TRBV2|many
TGTGCCAGCAGACTGGGACTAGCGGGCACAGATACGCAGTATTTT
CASRLGLAGTDTQYF
>TRBJ2-5|TRBD2|TRBV7-3|many
TGTGCCAGCAGCACGGGACTAGCGGGGGGAGGGGAGACCCAGTACTTC
CASSTGLAGGGETQYF
>TRBJ1-1|TRBD1|TRBV28|many
TGTGCCAGCAGTAACAGGGACAGGGGGAAGACTGAAGCTTTCTTT
CASSNRDRGKTEAFF
>TRBJ2-1|-|TRBV5-1|many
TGCGCCAGCAGCCTTATCCCTCCGAGGTTAGAAGCGAGTCCCTACAATGAGCAGTTCTTC
CASSLIPPRLEASPYNEQFF
>TRBJ2-7|-|TRBV28|many
TGTGCCACCTCCCCTGTACTAGGTTTAACCTACGAGCAGTACTTC
CATSPVLGLTYEQYF
>TRBJ2-4|-|TRBV7-9|many
TGTGCCAGCAGCACTCGCGGGTTGAACATTCAGTACTTC
CASSTRGLNIQYF
>TRBJ2-7|TRBD1|TRBV18|many
TGTGCCAGCTCGACAGGGGCCCGCTACGAGCAGTACTTC
CASSTGARYEQYF
>TRBJ1-1|TRBD1|TRBV19|many
TGTGCCAGTAGTCCCTTTCTAATTGGACAGGGGGAGGAAGCTTTCTTT
CASSPFLIGQGEEAFF
>TRBJ2-1|TRBD2|TRBV6-2/TRBV6-3|many
TGTGCCAGCAGCCCTCTAGCGGGAGGGAGTAATGAGCAGTTCTTC
CASSPLAGGSNEQFF
>TRBJ1-2|-|TRBV30|many
TGTGCCTGGAGTTCCGTTGGCTACACCTTC
CAWSSVGYTF
>TRBJ1-2|-|TRBV29-1|-
TGCAGCGTTGGGGCACCGGCCGGGGGCTATGGCTACACCTTC
CSVGAPAGGYGYTF
>TRBJ2-7|-|TRBV7-9|many
TGTGCCAGCAGCTTAGTGAGGGCAGGGTCCTACGAGCAGTACTTC
CASSLVRAGSYEQYF
>TRBJ2-7|-|TRBV6-5|many
TGTGCCAGCAGTTACTCGACGACAGCAGCCTACGAGCAGTACTTC
CASSYSTTAAYEQYF
>TRBJ1-4|-|TRBV29-1|-
TGCAGCGTGATAGCAGGGGCTATTAATGAAAAACTGTTTTTT
CSVIAGAINEKLFF
>TRBJ1-2|-|TRBV12-3/TRBV12-4|many
TGTGCCAGCAGCCCAGGAGTGGAGGGGACATTCAACCACACCTTC
CASSPGVEGTFNHTF
>TRBJ2-5|TRBD2|TRBV7-9|many
TGTGCCAGCAGCTTAGGGGCTAGCGGGGGGGACCAAGAGACCCAGTACTTC
CASSLGASGGDQETQYF
>TRBJ2-4|-|TRBV6-5|many
TGTGCCAGCAGTTACCAGGGTTCCAAAAACATTCAGTACTTC
CASSYQGSKNIQYF
>TRBJ1-2|-|TRBV5-4|many
TGTGCCAGCAGCTTGGACGGGGGGCAACCCTATGGCTACACCTTC
CASSLDGGQPYGYTF
>TRBJ2-1|TRBD1|TRBV5-1|medium-sized
TGCGCCAGCAGGCTTGGACAGGGTAGTGAGCAGTTCTTC
CASRLGQGSEQFF
>TRBJ2-1|-|TRBV18|many
TGTGCCAGCTCCTACAGAAGGACGGACTCCAATGAGCAGTTCTTC
CASSYRRTDSNEQFF
>TRBJ2-1|TRBD2|TRBV11-1|many
TGTGCCAGCAGCCCGGGAGGTCGTGCGGGGAGCTCCTACAATGAGCAGTTCTTC
CASSPGGRAGSSYNEQFF
>TRBJ2-1|TRBD2|TRBV24-1|many
TGTGCCACCAGTGATCAACTTAGCGGGAACTACAATGAGCAGTTCTTC
CATSDQLSGNYNEQFF
>TRBJ2-1|-|TRBV5-1|many
TGCGCCAGCAGCTTGGCACAGGGCTACAATGAGCAGTTCTTC
CASSLAQGYNEQFF
>TRBJ1-1|-|TRBV10-3|many
TGTGCCATCAGTGAACGGACGGGGAGGGACACTGAAGCTTTCTTT
CAISERTGRDTEAFF
>TRBJ1-1|-|TRBV7-2|many
TGTGCCAGCAGCTTAGAGCCAGGGCCCGACACTGAAGCTTTCTTT
CASSLEPGPDTEAFF
>TRBJ1-5|-|TRBV2|many
TGTGCCAGCACGGCACTGGCGGGACAGCCCCAGCATTTT
CASTALAGQPQHF
>TRBJ2-1|-|TRBV11-2|many
TGTGCCAGCAGCAGTGGGTGGCGCGGGCCCAATGAGCAGTTCTTC
CASSSGWRGPNEQFF